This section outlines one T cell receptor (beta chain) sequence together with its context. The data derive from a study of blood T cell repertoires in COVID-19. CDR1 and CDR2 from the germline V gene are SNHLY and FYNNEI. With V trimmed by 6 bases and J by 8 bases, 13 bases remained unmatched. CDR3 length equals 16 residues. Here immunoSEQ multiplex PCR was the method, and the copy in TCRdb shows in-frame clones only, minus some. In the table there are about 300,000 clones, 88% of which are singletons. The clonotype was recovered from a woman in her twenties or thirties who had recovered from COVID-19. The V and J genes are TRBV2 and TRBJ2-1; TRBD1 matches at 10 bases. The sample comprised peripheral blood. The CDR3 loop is CASRHHTGQGGDEQFF. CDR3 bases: TGTGCCAGCAGACACCATACCGGACAGGGGGGTGATGAGCAGTTCTTC.